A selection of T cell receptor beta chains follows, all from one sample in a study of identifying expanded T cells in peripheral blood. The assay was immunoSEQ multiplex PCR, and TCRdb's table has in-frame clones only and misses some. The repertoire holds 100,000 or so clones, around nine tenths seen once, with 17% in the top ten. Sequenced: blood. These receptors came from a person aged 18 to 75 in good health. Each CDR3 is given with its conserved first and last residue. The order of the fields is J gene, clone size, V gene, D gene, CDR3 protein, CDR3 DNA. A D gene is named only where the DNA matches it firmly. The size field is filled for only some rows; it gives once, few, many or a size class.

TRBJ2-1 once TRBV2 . CATSRLLYNEQFF TGTGCCACCTCAAGACTCCTCTACAATGAGCAGTTCTTC
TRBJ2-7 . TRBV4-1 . CASSQDHGRRSYEQYF TGCGCCAGCAGCCAAGATCACGGCCGTCGCTCCTACGAGCAGTACTTC
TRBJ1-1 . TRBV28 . CASSSDRRSPFF TGTGCCAGCAGTTCCGACAGGCGATCTCCTTTCTTT
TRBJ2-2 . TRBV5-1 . CASSATLAVGTGELFF TGCGCCAGCAGCGCGACGTTAGCGGTAGGGACCGGGGAGCTGTTTTTT
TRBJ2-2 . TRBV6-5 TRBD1 CASSRLGTGKVFF TGTGCCAGCAGCCGCCTGGGGACAGGGAAGGTGTTTTTT
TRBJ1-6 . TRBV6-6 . CASIIIRGRCSPLHF TGTGCCAGCATCATAATTCGGGGCCGGTGTTCACCCCTCCACTTT
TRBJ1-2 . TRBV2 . CASSPQNYGYTF TGTGCCAGCAGTCCTCAAAACTATGGCTACACCTTC
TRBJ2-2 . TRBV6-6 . CASTPQGYSGELFF TGTGCCAGCACTCCTCAGGGGTATTCCGGGGAGCTGTTTTTT
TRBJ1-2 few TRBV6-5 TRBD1 CASSYSGQATARTF TGTGCCAGCAGTTACTCTGGACAGGCCACGGCTCGCACCTTC
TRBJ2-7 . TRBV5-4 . CASSPPGSYEQYF TGTGCCAGCAGCCCCCCGGGATCCTACGAGCAGTACTTC
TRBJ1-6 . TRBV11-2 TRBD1 CASSVLQGSSYNSPLHF TGTGCCAGCAGCGTTCTACAGGGGAGCTCCTATAATTCACCCCTCCACTTT
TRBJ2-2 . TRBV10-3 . CAISGGGNTGELFF TGTGCCATCAGTGGAGGGGGGAACACCGGGGAGCTGTTTTTT
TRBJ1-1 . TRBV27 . CASSWGGAGWATEAFF TGTGCCAGCAGTTGGGGGGGTGCGGGTTGGGCCACTGAAGCTTTCTTT
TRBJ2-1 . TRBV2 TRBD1 CASSRTGLGYNEQFF TGTGCCAGCAGTCGGACAGGGCTAGGGTACAATGAGCAGTTCTTC
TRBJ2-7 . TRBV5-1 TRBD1 CASSLTGADYEQYF TGCGCCAGCAGCTTGACAGGGGCCGACTACGAGCAGTACTTC
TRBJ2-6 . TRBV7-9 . CASSLRGSGANVLTF TGTGCCAGCAGCTTACGGGGTTCTGGGGCCAACGTCCTGACTTTC
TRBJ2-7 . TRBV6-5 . CASKAGRPYEQYF TGTGCCAGCAAGGCAGGCCGCCCCTACGAGCAGTACTTC
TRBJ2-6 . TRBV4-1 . CASSQVGDFSGANVLTF TGCGCCAGCAGCCAAGTGGGAGACTTCTCTGGGGCCAACGTCCTGACTTTC